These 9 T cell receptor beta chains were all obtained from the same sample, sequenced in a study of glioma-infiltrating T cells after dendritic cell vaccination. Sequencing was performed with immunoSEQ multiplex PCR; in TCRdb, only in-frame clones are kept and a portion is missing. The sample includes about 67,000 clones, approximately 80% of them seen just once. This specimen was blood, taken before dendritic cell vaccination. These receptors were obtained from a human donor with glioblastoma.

The CDR3 bases are TGTGCCAGCAGTGAAAAAGGAGACAGAAACACTGAAGCTTTCTTT. As protein: CASSEKGDRNTEAFF. This rearrangement joins TRBV2 to TRBJ1-1, with D perhaps matching TRBD1 (5 bases). The CDR3 totals 15 residues. Germline V CDR1 and CDR2: SNHLY, FYNNEI. With 2 bases removed from V and 2 bases from J, the gap between germline ends came to 12 bases.

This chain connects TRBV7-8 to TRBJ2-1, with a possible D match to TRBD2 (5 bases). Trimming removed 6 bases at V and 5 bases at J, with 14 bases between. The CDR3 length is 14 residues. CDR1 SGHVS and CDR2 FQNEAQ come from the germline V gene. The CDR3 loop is CASRLTGSNNEQFF. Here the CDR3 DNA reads TGTGCCAGCAGGCTAACGGGGTCCAACAATGAGCAGTTCTTC.

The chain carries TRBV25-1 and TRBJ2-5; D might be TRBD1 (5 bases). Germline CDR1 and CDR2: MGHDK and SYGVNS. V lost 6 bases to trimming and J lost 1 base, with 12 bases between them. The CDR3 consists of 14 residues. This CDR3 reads CASRGVSAQETQYF. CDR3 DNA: TGTGCCAGCAGAGGGGTCTCTGCCCAAGAGACCCAGTACTTC.

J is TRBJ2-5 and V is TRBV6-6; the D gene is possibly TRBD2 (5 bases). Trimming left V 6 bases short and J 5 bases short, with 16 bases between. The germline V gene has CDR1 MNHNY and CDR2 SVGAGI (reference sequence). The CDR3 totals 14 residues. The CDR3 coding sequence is TGTGCCAGCAGAGCCCCGACGGGCGGGGAGACCCAGTACTTC. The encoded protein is CASRAPTGGETQYF.

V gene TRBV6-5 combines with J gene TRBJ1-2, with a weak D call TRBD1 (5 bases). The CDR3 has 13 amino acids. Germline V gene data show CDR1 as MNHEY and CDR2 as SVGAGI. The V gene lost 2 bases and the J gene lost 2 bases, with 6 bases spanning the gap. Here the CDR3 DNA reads TGTGCCAGCAGTTACGGACAAAACTATGGCTACACCTTC. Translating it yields CASSYGQNYGYTF.

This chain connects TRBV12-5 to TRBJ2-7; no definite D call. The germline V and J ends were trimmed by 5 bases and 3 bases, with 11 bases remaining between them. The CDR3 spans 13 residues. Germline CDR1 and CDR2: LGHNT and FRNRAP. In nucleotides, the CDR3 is TGTGCTAGTGGTCTGGGGTCGGGCTACGAGCAGTACTTC. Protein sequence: CASGLGSGYEQYF.

CDR3 loop: CASSLGQVGWSQETQYF. DNA for the CDR3: TGTGCCAGCAGCTTAGGACAGGTGGGGTGGAGCCAAGAGACCCAGTACTTC. The chain combines TRBV7-8 with TRBJ2-5; possible D gene TRBD1, 6 bases. Germline loops: CDR1 SGHVS, CDR2 FQNEAQ. V was clipped by 1 base and J by 1 base, with 16 bases between them. The CDR3 sequence is 17 residues long.

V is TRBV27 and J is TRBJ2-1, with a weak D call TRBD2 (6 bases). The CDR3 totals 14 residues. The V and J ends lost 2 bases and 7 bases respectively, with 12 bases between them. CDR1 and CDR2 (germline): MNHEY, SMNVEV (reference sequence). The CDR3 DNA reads TGTGCCAGCAGTTTAGGGCGGACTACGAATGAGCAGTTCTTC. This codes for CASSLGRTTNEQFF.

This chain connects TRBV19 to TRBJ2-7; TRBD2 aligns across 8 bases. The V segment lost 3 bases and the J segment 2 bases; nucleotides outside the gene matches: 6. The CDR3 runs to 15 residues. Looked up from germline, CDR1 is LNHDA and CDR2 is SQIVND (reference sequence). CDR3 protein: CASSIRRGAPYEQYF. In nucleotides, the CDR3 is TGTGCCAGTAGTATTAGGCGGGGGGCCCCCTACGAGCAGTACTTC.